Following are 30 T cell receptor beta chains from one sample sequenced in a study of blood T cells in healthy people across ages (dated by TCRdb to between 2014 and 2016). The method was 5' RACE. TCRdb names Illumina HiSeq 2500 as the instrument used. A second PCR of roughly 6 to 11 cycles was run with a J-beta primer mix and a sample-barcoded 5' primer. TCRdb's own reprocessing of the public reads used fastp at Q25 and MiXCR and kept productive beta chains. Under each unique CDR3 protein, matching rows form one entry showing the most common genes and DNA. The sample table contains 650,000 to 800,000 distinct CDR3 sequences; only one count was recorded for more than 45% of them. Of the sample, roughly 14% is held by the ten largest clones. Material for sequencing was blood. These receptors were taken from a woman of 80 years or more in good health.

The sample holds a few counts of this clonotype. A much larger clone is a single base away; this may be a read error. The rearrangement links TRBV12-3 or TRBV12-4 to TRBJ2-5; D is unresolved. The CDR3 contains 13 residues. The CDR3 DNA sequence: TGTACCAGCAGTTTAGAAGGGCAAGAGACCCAGTACTTC. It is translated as CTSSLEGQETQYF.

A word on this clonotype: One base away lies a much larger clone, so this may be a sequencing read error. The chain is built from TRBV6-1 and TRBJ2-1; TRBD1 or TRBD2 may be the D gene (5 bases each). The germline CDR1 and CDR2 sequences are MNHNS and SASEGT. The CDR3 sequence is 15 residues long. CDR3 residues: CASGEGTGNRPGQFF. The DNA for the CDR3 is TGTGCCAGCGGTGAAGGGACGGGGAATCGCCCGGGGCAGTTCTTC.

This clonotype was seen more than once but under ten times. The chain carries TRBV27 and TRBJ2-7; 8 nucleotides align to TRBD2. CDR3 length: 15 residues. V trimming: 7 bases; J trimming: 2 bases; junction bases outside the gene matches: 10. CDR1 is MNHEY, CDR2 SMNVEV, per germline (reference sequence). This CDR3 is CASIEGRAGAYEQYF. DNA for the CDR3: TGTGCCAGCATTGAAGGACGAGCGGGAGCCTACGAGCAGTACTTC.

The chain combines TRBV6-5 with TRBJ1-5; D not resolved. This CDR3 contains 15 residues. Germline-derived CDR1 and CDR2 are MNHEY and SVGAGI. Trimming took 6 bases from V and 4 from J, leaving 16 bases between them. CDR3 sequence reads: CASSPLGGKNQPQHF. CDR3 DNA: TGTGCCAGCAGCCCCCTGGGAGGGAAGAATCAGCCCCAGCATTTT.

DNA of the CDR3: TGCAGCGTTGAAGGCAGCCTAGGAGAGACCCAGTACTTC. Its translation is CSVEGSLGETQYF. V is TRBV29-1 and J is TRBJ2-5; D is uncertain. CDR1 and CDR2 (germline): SQVTM, ANQGSEA. The CDR3 consists of 13 residues. V dropped 1 base and J dropped 4 bases, with 10 bases sitting between them.

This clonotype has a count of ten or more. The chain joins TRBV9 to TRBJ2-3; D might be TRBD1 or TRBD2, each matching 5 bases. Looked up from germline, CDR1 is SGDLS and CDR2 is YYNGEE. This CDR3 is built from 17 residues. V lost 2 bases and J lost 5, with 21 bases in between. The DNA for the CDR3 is TGTGCCAGCAGCGTCGCCCAGGGACCGATGCAAGGAGATACGCAGTATTTT. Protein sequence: CASSVAQGPMQGDTQYF.

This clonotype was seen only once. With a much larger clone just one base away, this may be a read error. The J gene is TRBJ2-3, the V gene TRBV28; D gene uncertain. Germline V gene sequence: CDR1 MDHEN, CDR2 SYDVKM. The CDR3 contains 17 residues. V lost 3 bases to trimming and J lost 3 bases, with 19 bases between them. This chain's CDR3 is CASSFSSHHLETDTQYF. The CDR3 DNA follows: TGTGCCAGCAGTTTTTCCTCCCACCACCTAGAAACAGATACGCAGTATTTT.

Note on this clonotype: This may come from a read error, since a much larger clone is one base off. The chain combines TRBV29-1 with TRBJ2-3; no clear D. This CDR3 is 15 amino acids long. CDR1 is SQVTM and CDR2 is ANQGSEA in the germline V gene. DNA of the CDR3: TGCAGCGTTAAAGGAACGGCGGAAGGCACAGATGCGCAGTATTTT. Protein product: CSVKGTAEGTDAQYF.

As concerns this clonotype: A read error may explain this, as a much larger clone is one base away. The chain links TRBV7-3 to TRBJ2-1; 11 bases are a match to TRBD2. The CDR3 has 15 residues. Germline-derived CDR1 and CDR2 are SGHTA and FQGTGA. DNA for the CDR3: TGTGCCAGCAGCTTCGGGACTAGCGGATACAATAAGCAGTTCTTC. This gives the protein CASSFGTSGYNKQFF.

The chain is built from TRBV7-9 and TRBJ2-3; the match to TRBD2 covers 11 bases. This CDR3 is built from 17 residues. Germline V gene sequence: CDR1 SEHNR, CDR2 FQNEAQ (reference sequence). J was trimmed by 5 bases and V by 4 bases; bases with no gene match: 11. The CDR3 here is CASSSDHSGGARDTQYF. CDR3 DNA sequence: TGTGCCAGCAGCTCCGATCATAGCGGGGGGGCTAGAGATACGCAGTATTTT.

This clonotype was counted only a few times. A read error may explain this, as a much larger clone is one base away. DNA for the CDR3: TGCGCCAGCAGCTTTAGGACTCCTCCCTCCTACAATGAGCAGTACTTC. The encoded protein is CASSFRTPPSYNEQYF. The chain links TRBV5-1 to TRBJ2-1, with a tentative D call TRBD2 (5 bases). Judging by the DNA end, TRBJ2-7 fits better; the J call may be wrong. Germline CDR1 reads SGHRS; CDR2 reads YFSETQ. CDR3 size: 16 residues.

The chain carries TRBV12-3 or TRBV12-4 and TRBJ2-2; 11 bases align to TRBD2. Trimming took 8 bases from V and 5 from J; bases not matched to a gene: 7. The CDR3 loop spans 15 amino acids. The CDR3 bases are TGTGCCAGCTCTACGACTAGCGGGGCTACCGGGGAGCTGTTTTTT. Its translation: CASSTTSGATGELFF.

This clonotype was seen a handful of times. The CDR3 region has the DNA TGTGCCAGCAGCGTTGACCGGGGGCCCTACGAGCAGTACTTC. Encoded protein: CASSVDRGPYEQYF. The V call is TRBV2, the J call TRBJ2-7; D is tentatively TRBD1 or TRBD2 (6 bases each). CDR1 SNHLY and CDR2 FYNNEI come from the germline V gene. V was shortened by 6 bases and J by 2 bases, with 14 bases between the two germline ends. The CDR3 runs to 14 residues. Using reference TRBV2 and TRBJ2-7 for the parts outside the CDR3, the full variable domain is EPEVTQTPSHQVTQMGQEVILRCVPISNHLYFYWYRQILGQKVEFLVSFYNNEISEKSEIFDDQFSVERPDGSNFTLKIRSTKLEDSAMYFCASSVDRGPYEQYFGPGTRLTVT.

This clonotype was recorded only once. The CDR3 region is CASSQEQDSYNSPLHF. The CDR3 coding sequence is TGCGCCAGCAGCCAAGAACAGGACTCCTATAATTCACCCCTCCACTTT. The rearrangement joins TRBV4-1 to TRBJ1-6; possible D gene TRBD1, 5 bases. From germline, CDR1 is MGHRA and CDR2 YSYEKL. The CDR3 is 16 amino acids. Trimming removed 0 bases from V and 0 bases from J, with 6 bases in between.

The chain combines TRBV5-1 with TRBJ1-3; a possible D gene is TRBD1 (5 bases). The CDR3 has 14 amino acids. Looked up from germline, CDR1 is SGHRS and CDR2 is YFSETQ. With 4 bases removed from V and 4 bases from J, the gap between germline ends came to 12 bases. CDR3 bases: TGCGCCAGCAGCGGATGGGGCGACGGAAACACCATATATTTT. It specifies CASSGWGDGNTIYF.

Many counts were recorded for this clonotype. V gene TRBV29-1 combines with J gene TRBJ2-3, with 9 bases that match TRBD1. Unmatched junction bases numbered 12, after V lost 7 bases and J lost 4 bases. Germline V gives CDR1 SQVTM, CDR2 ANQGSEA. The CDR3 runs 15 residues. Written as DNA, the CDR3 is TGCAGCGGCGGATTAAGGACAGGGGTAGCAGATACGCAGTATTTT. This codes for CSGGLRTGVADTQYF.

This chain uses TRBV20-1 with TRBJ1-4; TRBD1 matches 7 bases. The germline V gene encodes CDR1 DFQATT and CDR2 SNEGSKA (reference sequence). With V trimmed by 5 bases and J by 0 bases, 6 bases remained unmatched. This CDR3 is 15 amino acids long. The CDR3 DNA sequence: TGCAGTGCTGGGGACAGCCGTGCAACTAATGAAAAACTGTTTTTT. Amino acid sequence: CSAGDSRATNEKLFF.

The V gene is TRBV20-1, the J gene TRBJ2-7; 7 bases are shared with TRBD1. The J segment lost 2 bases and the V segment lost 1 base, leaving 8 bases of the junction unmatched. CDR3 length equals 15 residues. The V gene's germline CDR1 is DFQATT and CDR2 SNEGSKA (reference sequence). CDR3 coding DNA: TGCAGTGCTAGAGTGATGACAGGGAACCCCTACGAGCAGTACTTC. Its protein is CSARVMTGNPYEQYF.

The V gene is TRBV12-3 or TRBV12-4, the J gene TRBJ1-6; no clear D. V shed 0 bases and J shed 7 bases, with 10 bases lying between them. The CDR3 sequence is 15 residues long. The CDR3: CASSLAVRSNSPLHF. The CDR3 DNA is TGTGCCAGCAGTTTAGCAGTCCGCAGCAATTCACCCCTCCACTTT.

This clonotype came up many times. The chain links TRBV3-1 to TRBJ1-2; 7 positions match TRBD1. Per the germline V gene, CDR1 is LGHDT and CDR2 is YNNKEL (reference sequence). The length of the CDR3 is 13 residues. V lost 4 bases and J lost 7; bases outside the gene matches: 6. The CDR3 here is CASSLDRDGGYTF. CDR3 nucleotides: TGTGCCAGCAGCCTAGACAGGGACGGTGGCTACACCTTC.

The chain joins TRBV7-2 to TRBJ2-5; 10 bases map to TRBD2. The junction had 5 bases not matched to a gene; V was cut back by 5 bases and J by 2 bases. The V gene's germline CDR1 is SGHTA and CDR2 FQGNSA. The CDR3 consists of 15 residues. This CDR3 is CASSQAGGPQETQYF. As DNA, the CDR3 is TGTGCCAGCAGCCAAGCGGGGGGGCCGCAAGAGACCCAGTACTTC.

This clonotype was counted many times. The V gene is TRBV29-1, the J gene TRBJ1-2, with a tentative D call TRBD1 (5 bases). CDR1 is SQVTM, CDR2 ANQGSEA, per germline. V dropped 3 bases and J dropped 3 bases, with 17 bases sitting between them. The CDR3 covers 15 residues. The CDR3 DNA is TGCAGCGTTGAGGGGACCCCGGCGGATCACTATGGCTACACCTTC. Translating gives CSVEGTPADHYGYTF.

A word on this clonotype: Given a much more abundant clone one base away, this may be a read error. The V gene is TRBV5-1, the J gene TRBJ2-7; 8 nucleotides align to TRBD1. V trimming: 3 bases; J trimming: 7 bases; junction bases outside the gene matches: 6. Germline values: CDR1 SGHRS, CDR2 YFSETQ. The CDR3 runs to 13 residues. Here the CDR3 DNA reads TGCGCCAGCAGCTCGGGGACAGGCTGGGAGCAGTACTTC. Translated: CASSSGTGWEQYF. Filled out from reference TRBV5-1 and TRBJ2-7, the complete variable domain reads KAGVTQTPRYLIKTRGQQVTLSCSPISGHRSVSWYQQTPGQGLQFLFEYFSETQRNKGNFPGRFSGRQFSNSRSEMNVSTLELGDSALYLCASSSGTGWEQYFGPGTRLTVT.

CDR3 sequence (DNA): TGTGCCAGCAGTGGGAACCGGTACTATGGCTACACCTTC. This codes for CASSGNRYYGYTF. This sequence joins TRBV6-1 and TRBJ1-2, with D unresolved. This CDR3 contains 13 residues. V lost 4 bases, J lost 3 bases, and 9 bases lay in between. Germline lookup yields CDR1 MNHNS and CDR2 SASEGT.

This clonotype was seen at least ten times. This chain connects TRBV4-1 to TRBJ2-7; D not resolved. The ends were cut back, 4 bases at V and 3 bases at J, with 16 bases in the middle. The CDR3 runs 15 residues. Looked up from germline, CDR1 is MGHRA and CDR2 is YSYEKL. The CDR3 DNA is TGCGCCAGCAGCCCCCACCCTTACACGGACTACGAGCAGTACTTC. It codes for CASSPHPYTDYEQYF.

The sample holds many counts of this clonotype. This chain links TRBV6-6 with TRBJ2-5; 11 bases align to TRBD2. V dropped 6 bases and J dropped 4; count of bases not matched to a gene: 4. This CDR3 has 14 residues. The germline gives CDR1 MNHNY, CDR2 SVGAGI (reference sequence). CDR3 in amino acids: CASRVAGGLETQYF. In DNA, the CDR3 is TGTGCCAGCAGGGTAGCGGGAGGGTTAGAGACCCAGTACTTC.

The CDR3 is CSARDNQGKETQYF. Written as DNA, the CDR3 is TGCAGTGCTAGAGATAATCAGGGAAAAGAGACCCAGTACTTC. This chain uses TRBV20-1 with TRBJ2-5, with D maybe TRBD1 (5 bases). Per the germline V gene, CDR1 is DFQATT and CDR2 is SNEGSKA (reference sequence). Between the trimmed V and J ends, which lost 0 bases and 3 bases, there was a span of 11 bases. This CDR3 is built from 14 residues.

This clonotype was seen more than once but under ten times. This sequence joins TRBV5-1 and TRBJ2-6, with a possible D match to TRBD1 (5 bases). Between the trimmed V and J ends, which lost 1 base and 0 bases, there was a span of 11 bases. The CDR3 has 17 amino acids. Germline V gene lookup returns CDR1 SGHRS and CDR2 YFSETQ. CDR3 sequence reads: CASSLSADSSGANVLTF. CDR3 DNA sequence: TGCGCCAGCAGCTTGTCAGCAGACAGCTCTGGGGCCAACGTCCTGACTTTC.

The CDR3 reads CSPGRGYTF. The CDR3 DNA reads as TGCAGCCCTGGGAGGGGCTACACCTTC. The J gene is TRBJ1-2, the V gene TRBV29-1; D gene uncertain. The CDR3 is made up of 9 amino acids. Trimming removed 8 bases at V and 8 bases at J, with 9 bases between. Looked up from germline, CDR1 is SQVTM and CDR2 is ANQGSEA.

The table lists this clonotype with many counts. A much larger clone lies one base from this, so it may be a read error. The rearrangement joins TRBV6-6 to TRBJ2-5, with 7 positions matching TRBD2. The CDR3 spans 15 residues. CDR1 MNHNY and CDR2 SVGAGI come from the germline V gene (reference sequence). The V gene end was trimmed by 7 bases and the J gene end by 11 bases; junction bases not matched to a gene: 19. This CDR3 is CASNPTSKIYNEQYF. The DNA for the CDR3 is TGTGCCAGCAACCCGACTAGCAAGATCTACAATGAGCAGTACTTC.